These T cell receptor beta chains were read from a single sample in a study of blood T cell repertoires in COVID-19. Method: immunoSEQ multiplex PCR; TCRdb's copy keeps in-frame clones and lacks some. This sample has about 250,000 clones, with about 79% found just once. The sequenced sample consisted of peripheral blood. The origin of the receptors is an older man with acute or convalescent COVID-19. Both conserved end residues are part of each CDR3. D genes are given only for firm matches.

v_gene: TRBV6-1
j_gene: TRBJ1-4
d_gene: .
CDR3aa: CASSEGPGEKLFF

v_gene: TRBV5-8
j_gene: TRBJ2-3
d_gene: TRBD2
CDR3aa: CASSSPGLDSFTDTQYF

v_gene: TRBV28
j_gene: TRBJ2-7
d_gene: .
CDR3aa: CASSFHYEQYF

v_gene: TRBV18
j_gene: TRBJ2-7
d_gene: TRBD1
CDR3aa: CASSPNGRNRDRQAYEQYF

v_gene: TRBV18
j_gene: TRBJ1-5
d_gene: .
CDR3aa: CASSPLGGNQPQHF

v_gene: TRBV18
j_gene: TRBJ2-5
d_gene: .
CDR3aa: CASSRTKGGETQYF

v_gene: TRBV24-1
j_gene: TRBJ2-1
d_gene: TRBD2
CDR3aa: CATSDTKTSGFSYNEQFF

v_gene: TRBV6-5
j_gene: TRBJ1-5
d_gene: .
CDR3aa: CASSYDRSGQPQHF

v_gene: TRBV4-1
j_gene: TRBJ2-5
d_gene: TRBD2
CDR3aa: CASSQDVSGRTQYF

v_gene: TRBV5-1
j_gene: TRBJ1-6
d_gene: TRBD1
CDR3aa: CASSGKRGQWDYNSPLHF

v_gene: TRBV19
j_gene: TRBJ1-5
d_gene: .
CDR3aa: CASNRREINQPQHF

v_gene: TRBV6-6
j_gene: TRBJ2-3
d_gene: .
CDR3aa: CASSLYGWSTDTQYF

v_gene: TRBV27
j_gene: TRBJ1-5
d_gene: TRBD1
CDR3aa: CASSRDRVNQPQHF

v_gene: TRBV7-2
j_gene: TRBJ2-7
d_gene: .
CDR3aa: CASSKQGYEQYF

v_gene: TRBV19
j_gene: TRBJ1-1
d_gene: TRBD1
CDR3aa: CASSTDRVGTEAFF

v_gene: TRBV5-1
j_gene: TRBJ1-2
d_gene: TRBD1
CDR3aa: CASSLGQGGGYTF

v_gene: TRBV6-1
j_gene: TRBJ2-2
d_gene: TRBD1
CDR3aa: CASSEAQTGAGTGELFF

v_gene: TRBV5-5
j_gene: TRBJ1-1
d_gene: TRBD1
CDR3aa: CASSRPSGTANTEAFF

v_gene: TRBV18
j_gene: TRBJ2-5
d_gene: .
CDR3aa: CASSDSIQETQYF

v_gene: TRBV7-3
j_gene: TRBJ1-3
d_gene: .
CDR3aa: CASSLGPAGNTIYF

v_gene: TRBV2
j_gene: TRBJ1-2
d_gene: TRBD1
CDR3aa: CASSNRQGVEYGYTF

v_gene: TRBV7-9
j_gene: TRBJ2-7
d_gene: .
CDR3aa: CASSLAAGGTYEQYF

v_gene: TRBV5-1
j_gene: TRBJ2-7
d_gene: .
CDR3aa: CASSFRWESVSYEQYF

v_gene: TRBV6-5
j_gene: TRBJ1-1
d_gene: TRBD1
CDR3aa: CASNKGAYTEAFF

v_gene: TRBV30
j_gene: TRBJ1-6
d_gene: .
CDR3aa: CAWTSRGNSPLHF

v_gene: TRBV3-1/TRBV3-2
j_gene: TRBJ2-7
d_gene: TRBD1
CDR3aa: CASSQHGTGGADEQYF

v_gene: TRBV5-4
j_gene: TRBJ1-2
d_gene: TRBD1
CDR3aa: CASSLDRGTGVYTF

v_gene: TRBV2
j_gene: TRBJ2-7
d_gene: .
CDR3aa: CASRPRGWGSYEQYF

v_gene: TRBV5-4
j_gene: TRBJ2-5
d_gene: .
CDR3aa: CASSSRERETQYF

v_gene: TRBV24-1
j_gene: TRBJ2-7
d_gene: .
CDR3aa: CATSSSFAYEQYF

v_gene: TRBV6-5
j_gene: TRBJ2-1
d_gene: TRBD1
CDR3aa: CASSSSRTGVSNEQFF

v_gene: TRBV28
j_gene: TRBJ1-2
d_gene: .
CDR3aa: CASSPDRVNGYTF

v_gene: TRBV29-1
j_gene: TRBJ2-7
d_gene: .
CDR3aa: CSVLLGSAYEQYF

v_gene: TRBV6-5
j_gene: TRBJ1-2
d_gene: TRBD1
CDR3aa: CASSREQGWNYGYTF

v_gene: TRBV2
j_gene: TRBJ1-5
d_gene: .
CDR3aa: CASTGQLSNQPQHF

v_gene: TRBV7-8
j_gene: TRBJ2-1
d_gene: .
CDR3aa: CASSFGAPSYNEQFF

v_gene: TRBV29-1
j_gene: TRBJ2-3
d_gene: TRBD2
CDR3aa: CSILAGGPSDTQYF

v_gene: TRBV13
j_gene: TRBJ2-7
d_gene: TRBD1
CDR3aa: CASSLRQGATDEQYF

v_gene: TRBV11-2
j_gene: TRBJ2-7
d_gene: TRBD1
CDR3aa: CASSLTDRERYEQYF

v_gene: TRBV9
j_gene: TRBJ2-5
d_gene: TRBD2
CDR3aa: CASSVRGTSQETQYF

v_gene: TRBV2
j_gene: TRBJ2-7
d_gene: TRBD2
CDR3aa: CASSEALLGTSSIF

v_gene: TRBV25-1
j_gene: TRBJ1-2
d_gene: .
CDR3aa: CASSLSGDGYTF

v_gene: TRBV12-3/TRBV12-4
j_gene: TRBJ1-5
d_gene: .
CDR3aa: CASRQGSNQPQHF

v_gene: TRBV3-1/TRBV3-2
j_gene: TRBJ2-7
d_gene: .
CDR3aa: CASSQARHSDYEQYF

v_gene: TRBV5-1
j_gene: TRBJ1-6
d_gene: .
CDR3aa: CASSLDRAGSPLHF

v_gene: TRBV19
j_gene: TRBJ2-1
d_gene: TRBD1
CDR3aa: CASSIGTDREAYNEQFF

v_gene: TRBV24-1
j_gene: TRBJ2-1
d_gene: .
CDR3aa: CATSDPVGTGASEQFF

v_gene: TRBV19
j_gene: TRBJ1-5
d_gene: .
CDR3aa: CASTPLTGQNQPQHF

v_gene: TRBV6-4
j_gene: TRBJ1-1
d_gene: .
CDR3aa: CASSVTENTEAFF

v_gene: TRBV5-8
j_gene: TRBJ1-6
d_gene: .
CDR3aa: CASSLRGPLHF

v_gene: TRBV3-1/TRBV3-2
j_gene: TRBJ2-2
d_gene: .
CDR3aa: CASSQDRRNTGELFF

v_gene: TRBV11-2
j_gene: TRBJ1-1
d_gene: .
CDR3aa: CASSLVRRMNTEAFF

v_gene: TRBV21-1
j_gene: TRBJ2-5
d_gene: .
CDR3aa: CASSKKKAPDRGRETQYF

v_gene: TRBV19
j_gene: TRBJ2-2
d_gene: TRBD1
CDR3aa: CASKIGTGEGRTGELFF

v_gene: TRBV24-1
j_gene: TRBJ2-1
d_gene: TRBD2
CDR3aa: CATSDVGGTSFPHEQFF

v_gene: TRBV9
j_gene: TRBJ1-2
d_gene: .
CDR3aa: CASSLLAQEGYTF

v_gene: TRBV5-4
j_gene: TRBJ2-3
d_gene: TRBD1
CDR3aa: CASSLVQGLTDTQYF

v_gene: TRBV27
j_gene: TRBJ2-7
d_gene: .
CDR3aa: CASSFVGSGDYEQYF

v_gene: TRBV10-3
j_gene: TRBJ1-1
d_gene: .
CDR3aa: CAISESGGYEAFF

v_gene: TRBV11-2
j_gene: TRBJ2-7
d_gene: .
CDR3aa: CASSLDVVYYEQYF